The source of this TCR beta chain is a study of cytomegalovirus exposure and HLA in healthy donors. Study outcomes and limitations: Reports state that TCR beta sequences accurately predicted most subjects' HLA-A and HLA-B alleles. Later on, a genetic analysis was performed. It linked a missense variant in DCLRE1C with V- and J-gene trimming of TCR beta. A later analysis reported that several of the most significant clusters appeared to be linked to common viral pathogens, among them Epstein-Barr virus. CMV antigen specificity was confirmed in vitro for three CMV-associated chains.

Germline V gives CDR1 SNHLY, CDR2 FYNNEI. This CDR3 has 14 amino acids. Worth noting for this clone: Its antigen is unknown.

13 Jbeta primers and 60 Vbeta primers were used for the PCR. Method: immunoSEQ multiplex PCR; TCRdb's copy keeps in-frame clones and lacks some. The sample data list fewer than 150,000 clones. Sequenced material: PBMCs. J is TRBJ2-5 and V is TRBV2; 7 positions match TRBD1. The DNA end lines up better with TRBJ2-7; the J call may be wrong. The origin of this receptor is an older woman in good health and CMV-seronegative. In nucleotides, the CDR3 is TGTGCCAGCAGTGAACAGACAGGGCCTTACGAGCAGTACTTC. It codes for CASSEQTGPYEQYF.